This T cell receptor (beta chain) is drawn from a study of CD8+ T cells in alopecia areata. On the study more broadly: Administration of oral tofacitinib to treated patients was at 5 to 10 mg twice daily.

After isolation, RNA underwent reverse transcription to generate cDNA as the sequencing template. Some clones are missing from TCRdb's copy, which holds only in-frame ones; the method was immunoSEQ multiplex PCR. This sample has 140,000 to 150,000 clones; around 49% occur once, and the top ten carry 0.95% to 1%. Obtained from alopecia areata patients were lesional scalp punch biopsies along with peripheral blood. Germline CDR1 reads LNHNV; CDR2 reads YYDKDF (reference sequence). The CDR3 loop spans 14 amino acids. V was trimmed by 5 bases and J by 4 bases, leaving 14 bases between them. Study-wide results and caveats: Scalp sequencing captures resident alphabeta T cells of normal skin too.

About this clone: Its target is unknown.

The clonotype comes from a human donor with alopecia areata. The chain is built from TRBV15 and TRBJ1-2; D is uncertain. Specimen: CD4+ T cells sorted from blood, collected at week 0. CDR3 in DNA: TGTGCCACCAGCGGTAGACATCCCTCCTATGGCTACACCTTC. Protein product: CATSGRHPSYGYTF.